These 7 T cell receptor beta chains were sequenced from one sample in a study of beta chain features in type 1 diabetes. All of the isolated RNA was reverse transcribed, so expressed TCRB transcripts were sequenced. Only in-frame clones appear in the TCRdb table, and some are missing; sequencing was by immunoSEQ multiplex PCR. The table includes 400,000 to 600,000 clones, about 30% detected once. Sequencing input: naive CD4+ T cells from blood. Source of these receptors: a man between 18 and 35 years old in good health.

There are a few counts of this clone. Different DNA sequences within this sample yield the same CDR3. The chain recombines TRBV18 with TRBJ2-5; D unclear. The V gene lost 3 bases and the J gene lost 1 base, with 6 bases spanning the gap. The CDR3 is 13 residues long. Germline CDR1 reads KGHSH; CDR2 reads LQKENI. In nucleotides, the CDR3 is TGTGCCAGCTCACCGACGGGCCAAGAGACCCAGTACTTC. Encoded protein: CASSPTGQETQYF.

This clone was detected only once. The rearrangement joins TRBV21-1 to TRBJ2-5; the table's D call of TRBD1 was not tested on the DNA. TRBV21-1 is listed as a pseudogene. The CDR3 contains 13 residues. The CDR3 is CASQQGSQETQYF. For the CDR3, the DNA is TGTGCCAGCCAGCAGGGATCACAAGAGACCCAGTACTTC.

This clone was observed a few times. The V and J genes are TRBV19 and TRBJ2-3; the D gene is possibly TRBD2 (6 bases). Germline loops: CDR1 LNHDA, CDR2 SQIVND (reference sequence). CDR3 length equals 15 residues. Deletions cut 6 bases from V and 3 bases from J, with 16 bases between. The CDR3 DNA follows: TGTGCCAGTAGGGCGGGATTGAGTTGGACAGATACGCAGTATTTT. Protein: CASRAGLSWTDTQYF.

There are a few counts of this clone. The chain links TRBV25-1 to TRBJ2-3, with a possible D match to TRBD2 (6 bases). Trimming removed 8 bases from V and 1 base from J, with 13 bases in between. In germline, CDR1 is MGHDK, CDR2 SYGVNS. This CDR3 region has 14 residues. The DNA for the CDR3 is TGTGCCAGCCGGAGGGTTCAGGGCACAGATACGCAGTATTTT. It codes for CASRRVQGTDTQYF.

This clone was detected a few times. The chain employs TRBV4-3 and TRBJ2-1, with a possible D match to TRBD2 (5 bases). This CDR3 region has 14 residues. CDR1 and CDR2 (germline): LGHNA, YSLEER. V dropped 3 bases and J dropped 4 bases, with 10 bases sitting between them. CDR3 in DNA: TGCGCCAGCAGCCATGAACGGACTTACAATGAGCAGTTCTTC. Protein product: CASSHERTYNEQFF.

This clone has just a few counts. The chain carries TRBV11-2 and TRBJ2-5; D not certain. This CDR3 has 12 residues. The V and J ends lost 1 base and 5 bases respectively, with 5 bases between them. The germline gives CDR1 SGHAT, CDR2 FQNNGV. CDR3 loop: CASSLVWETQYF. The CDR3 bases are TGTGCCAGCAGCTTAGTCTGGGAGACCCAGTACTTC.

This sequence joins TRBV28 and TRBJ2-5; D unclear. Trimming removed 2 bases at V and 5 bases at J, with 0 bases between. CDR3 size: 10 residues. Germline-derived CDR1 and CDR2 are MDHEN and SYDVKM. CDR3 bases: TGTGCCAGCAGTTTAGAGACCCAGTACTTC. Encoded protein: CASSLETQYF. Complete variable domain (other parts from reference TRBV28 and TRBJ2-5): DVKVTQSSRYLVKRTGEKVFLECVQDMDHENMFWYRQDPGLGLRLIYFSYDVKMKEKGDIPEGYSVSREKKERFSLILESASTNQTSMYLCASSLETQYFGPGTRLLVL.